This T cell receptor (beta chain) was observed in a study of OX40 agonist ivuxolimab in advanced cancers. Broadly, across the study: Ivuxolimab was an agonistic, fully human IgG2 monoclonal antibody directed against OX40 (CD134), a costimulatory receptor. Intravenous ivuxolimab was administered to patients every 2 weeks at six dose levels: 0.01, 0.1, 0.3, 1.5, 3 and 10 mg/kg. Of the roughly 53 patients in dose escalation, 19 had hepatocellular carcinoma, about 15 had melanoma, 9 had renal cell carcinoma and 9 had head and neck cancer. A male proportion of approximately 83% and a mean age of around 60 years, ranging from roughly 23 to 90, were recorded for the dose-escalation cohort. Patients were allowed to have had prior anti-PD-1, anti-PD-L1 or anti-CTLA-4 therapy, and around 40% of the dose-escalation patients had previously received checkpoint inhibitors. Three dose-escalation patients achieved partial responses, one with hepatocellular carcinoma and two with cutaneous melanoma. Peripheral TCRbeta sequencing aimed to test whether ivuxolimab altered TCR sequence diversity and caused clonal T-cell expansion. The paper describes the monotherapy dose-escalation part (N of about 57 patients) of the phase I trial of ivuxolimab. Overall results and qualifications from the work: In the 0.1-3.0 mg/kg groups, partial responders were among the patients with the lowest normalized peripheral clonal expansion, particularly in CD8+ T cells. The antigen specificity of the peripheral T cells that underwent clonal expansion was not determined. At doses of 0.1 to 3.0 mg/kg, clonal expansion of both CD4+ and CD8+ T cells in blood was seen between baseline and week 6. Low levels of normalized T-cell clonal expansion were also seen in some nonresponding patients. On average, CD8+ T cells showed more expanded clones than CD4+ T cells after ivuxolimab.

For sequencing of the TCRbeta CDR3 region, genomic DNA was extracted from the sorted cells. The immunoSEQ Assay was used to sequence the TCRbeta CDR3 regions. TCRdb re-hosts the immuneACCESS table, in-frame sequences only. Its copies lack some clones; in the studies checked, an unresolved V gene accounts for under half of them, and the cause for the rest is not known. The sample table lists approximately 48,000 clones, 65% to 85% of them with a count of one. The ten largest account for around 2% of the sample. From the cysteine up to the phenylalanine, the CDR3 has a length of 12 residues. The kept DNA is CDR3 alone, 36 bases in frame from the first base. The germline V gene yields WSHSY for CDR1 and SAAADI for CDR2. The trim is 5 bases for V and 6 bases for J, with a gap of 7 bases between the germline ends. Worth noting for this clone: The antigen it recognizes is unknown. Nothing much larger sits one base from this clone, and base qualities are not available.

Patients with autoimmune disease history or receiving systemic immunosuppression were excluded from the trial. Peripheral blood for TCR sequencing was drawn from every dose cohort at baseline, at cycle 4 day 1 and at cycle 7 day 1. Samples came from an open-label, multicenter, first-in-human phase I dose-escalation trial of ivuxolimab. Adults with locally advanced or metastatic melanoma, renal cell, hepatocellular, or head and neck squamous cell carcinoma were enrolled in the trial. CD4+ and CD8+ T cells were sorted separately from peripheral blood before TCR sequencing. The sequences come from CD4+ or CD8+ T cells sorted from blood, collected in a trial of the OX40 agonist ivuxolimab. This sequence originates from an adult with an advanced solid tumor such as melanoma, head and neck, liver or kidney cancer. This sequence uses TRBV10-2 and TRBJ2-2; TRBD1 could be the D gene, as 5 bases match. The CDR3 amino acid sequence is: CASSPGPGELFF. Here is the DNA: TGCGCCAGCAGTCCAGGGCCCGGGGAGCTGTTTTTT.